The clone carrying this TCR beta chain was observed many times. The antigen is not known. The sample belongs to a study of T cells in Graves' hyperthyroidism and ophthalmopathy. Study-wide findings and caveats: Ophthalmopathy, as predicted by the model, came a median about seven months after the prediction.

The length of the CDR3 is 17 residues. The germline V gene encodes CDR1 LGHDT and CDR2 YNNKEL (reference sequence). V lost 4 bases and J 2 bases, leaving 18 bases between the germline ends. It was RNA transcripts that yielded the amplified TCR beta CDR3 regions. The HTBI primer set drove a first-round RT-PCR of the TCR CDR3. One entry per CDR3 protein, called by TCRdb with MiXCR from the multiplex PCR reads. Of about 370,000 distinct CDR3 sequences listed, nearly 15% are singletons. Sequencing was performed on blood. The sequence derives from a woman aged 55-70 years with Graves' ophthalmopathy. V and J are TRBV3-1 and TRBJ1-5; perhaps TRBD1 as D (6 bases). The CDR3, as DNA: TGTGCCAGCAGCCGAGGCGGGGGGGGCCCCGGCAATCAGCCCCAGCATTTT. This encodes CASSRGGGGPGNQPQHF.